The rows below give T cell receptor beta chains drawn from one sample of a study of cytomegalovirus exposure and HLA in healthy donors. This table comes from immunoSEQ multiplex PCR, and its TCRdb copy is limited to in-frame clones, with some not included. This table has roughly 100,000 clones, 71% appearing once. Input material: PBMCs. The origin of the receptors is a female donor in good health and CMV-seronegative. Both conserved end residues are part of each CDR3. Fields, in order: J gene, clone size, D gene, V gene, CDR3 DNA, CDR3 protein. A D gene is named only where the DNA matches it firmly. Expanded clones are given a class, and other clones once, few, many or no size at all.

J: TRBJ2-3; size: few; D: .; V: TRBV11-2; DNA: TGTGCCAGCAGCTTAGTAAGCTGGGGGCGGGATACGCAGTATTTT; CDR3: CASSLVSWGRDTQYF
J: TRBJ2-1; size: .; D: TRBD1; V: TRBV5-4; DNA: TGTGCCAGCAGCTCCGGACAGGGGTACAATGAGCAGTTCTTC; CDR3: CASSSGQGYNEQFF
J: TRBJ2-3; size: .; D: TRBD2; V: TRBV11-3; DNA: TGTGCCAGCAGCCCGTACGCTAGCGGGAGTTCAGATACGCAGTATTTT; CDR3: CASSPYASGSSDTQYF
J: TRBJ1-1; size: .; D: TRBD1; V: TRBV28; DNA: TGTGCCAGCAGTACGCGACAGGGCTCGGGTGGCACTGAAGCTTTCTTT; CDR3: CASSTRQGSGGTEAFF
J: TRBJ2-4; size: .; D: .; V: TRBV29-1; DNA: TGCAGCGTTGAAGACATAGCCAAAAACATTCAGTACTTC; CDR3: CSVEDIAKNIQYF
J: TRBJ1-2; size: few; D: TRBD1; V: TRBV4-1; DNA: TGCGCCAGCAGCCAAGACCCCACAGGGGGTTGGTATGGCTACACCTTC; CDR3: CASSQDPTGGWYGYTF
J: TRBJ2-1; size: once; D: .; V: TRBV12-5; DNA: TGTGCTAGTGGTTTGGGACAGATCCCTAATGAGCAGTTCTTC; CDR3: CASGLGQIPNEQFF
J: TRBJ2-1; size: .; D: TRBD2; V: TRBV2; DNA: TGTGCCAGCAGGGGGGGACTAGCGGTTGACAATGAGCAGTTCTTC; CDR3: CASRGGLAVDNEQFF
J: TRBJ2-3; size: .; D: TRBD1; V: TRBV9; DNA: TGTGCCAGCAGCGTAGACCCCCCGGGCCAGGGGGCGAGAGATACGCAGTATTTT; CDR3: CASSVDPPGQGARDTQYF
J: TRBJ2-1; size: .; D: .; V: TRBV11-2; DNA: TGTGCCAGCAGCTTAGGTCCTTATGAGCAGTTCTTC; CDR3: CASSLGPYEQFF
J: TRBJ1-2; size: .; D: .; V: TRBV30; DNA: TGTGCCTGGAGCGCCCTGGGAGGGAGGCTTTTCGGCTACACCTTC; CDR3: CAWSALGGRLFGYTF
J: TRBJ1-1; size: .; D: .; V: TRBV12-5; DNA: TGTGCTAGTGGTCCCTACGGACAGAACTTAAACACTGAAGCTTTCTTT; CDR3: CASGPYGQNLNTEAFF
J: TRBJ1-5; size: .; D: TRBD1; V: TRBV19; DNA: TGTGCCAGCAGGACAGGGGGCGTCAATCAGCCCCAGCATTTT; CDR3: CASRTGGVNQPQHF
J: TRBJ2-7; size: .; D: TRBD1; V: TRBV9; DNA: TGTGCCAGCAGCGTAACAGGGGAGCCCTACTACGAGCAGTACTTC; CDR3: CASSVTGEPYYEQYF
J: TRBJ2-5; size: .; D: .; V: TRBV2; DNA: TGTGCCAGCAGTTGGGCGGGACGTCCCCAAGAGACCCAGTACTTC; CDR3: CASSWAGRPQETQYF
J: TRBJ2-1; size: .; D: TRBD2; V: TRBV29-1; DNA: TGCAGCGCCCCGGGGAGCGGGAGATGGAATGAGCAGTTCTTC; CDR3: CSAPGSGRWNEQFF
J: TRBJ1-2; size: .; D: .; V: TRBV6-5; DNA: TGTGCCAGCAGTTACTCTCGGACACCCGCCTTGAGCGGCTACACCTTC; CDR3: CASSYSRTPALSGYTF
J: TRBJ1-1; size: few; D: .; V: TRBV5-5; DNA: TGTGCCAGCAGCCAGACACTTAACACTGAAGCTTTCTTT; CDR3: CASSQTLNTEAFF
J: TRBJ2-3; size: .; D: .; V: TRBV5-1; DNA: TGCGCCAGCAGCCCCCAGGGAGATACGCAGTATTTT; CDR3: CASSPQGDTQYF
J: TRBJ2-7; size: .; D: TRBD1; V: TRBV2; DNA: TGTGCCATAGGACAGGGTGCCTACGAGCAGTACTTC; CDR3: CAIGQGAYEQYF
J: TRBJ2-7; size: few; D: TRBD2; V: TRBV19; DNA: TGTGCCAGTAGTATACGGACTAGCGTTGACGAGCAGTACTTC; CDR3: CASSIRTSVDEQYF
J: TRBJ1-1; size: .; D: TRBD1; V: TRBV29-1; DNA: TGCAGCGGAACGGACAGGGCGGACACTGAAGCTTTCTTT; CDR3: CSGTDRADTEAFF
J: TRBJ1-2; size: .; D: .; V: TRBV5-1; DNA: TGCGCCAGCAGCTTGGGTGTGACAGGACTCTTTTACACCTTC; CDR3: CASSLGVTGLFYTF
J: TRBJ2-7; size: .; D: TRBD2; V: TRBV18; DNA: TGTGCCAGCTCAGCGGGGACTAGCGGGATTAACTACGAGCAGTACTTC; CDR3: CASSAGTSGINYEQYF
J: TRBJ2-3; size: few; D: TRBD2; V: TRBV11-3; DNA: TGTGCCAGCAGCCAGGATGGACTAGCGGATAGCACAGATACGCAGTATTTT; CDR3: CASSQDGLADSTDTQYF
J: TRBJ1-4; size: .; D: .; V: TRBV7-9; DNA: TGTGCCAGCAGGGCCGGGGGACCCAATGAAAAACTGTTTTTT; CDR3: CASRAGGPNEKLFF
J: TRBJ1-1; size: .; D: .; V: TRBV29-1; DNA: TGCAGCGTTGAAGGGCTCGTAAGAGAAGCTTTCTTT; CDR3: CSVEGLVREAFF
J: TRBJ1-5; size: few; D: .; V: TRBV7-3; DNA: TGTGCCAGCAGCTTATTGGGGGGGGCCAATCAGCCCCAGCATTTT; CDR3: CASSLLGGANQPQHF
J: TRBJ2-1; size: .; D: .; V: TRBV21-1; DNA: TGTGCCAGCAGCCTCCGGACTAGCGGGAGGGTCAATGAGCAGTTCTTC; CDR3: CASSLRTSGRVNEQFF
J: TRBJ1-1; size: few; D: .; V: TRBV22-1; DNA: TGTCCTGGGAGCACCCGACAGGGGGGGAAGAACACTGAAGCTTTCTTT; CDR3: CPGSTRQGGKNTEAFF
J: TRBJ2-2; size: .; D: .; V: TRBV10-3; DNA: TGTGCCATCAGTGAGTTAAGCGAAACCGGGGAGCTGTTTTTT; CDR3: CAISELSETGELFF
J: TRBJ1-1; size: .; D: .; V: TRBV15; DNA: TGTGCCACCAGCAGAGTTGCCGGGGGATTAAACACTGAAGCTTTCTTT; CDR3: CATSRVAGGLNTEAFF
J: TRBJ1-1; size: once; D: .; V: TRBV18; DNA: TGTGCCAGCTCCCCGGCAGAGACTCGGACTGAAGCTTTCTTT; CDR3: CASSPAETRTEAFF
J: TRBJ2-3; size: .; D: .; V: TRBV11-3; DNA: TGTGCCAGCAGCCCACTCCCTAGGTATACGCAGTATTTT; CDR3: CASSPLPRYTQYF
J: TRBJ1-1; size: .; D: TRBD1; V: TRBV5-1; DNA: TGCGCCAGCAGCTTGGACAGGGGGACAAACACTGAAGCTTTCTTT; CDR3: CASSLDRGTNTEAFF
J: TRBJ1-4; size: .; D: .; V: TRBV6-4; DNA: TGTGCCAGCAGTGACTCGACGGGGGGGGGCGGATTTTCGTGTCCGCGTGAAAAACTGTTTTTT; CDR3: CASSDSTGGGGFSCPREKLFF
J: TRBJ1-1; size: .; D: .; V: TRBV27; DNA: TGTGCCAGCAGTTTTGGGGAGTTCACTGAAGCTTTCTTT; CDR3: CASSFGEFTEAFF
J: TRBJ1-2; size: .; D: TRBD1; V: TRBV19; DNA: TGTGCCAGTAGTATAGACGGGACAGACTATGGCTACACCTTC; CDR3: CASSIDGTDYGYTF
J: TRBJ2-2; size: .; D: TRBD2; V: TRBV13; DNA: TGTGCCAGCAGCCTGGGAGGACTAGCGGGAGGAAACACCGGGGAGCTGTTTTTT; CDR3: CASSLGGLAGGNTGELFF
J: TRBJ2-3; size: .; D: TRBD2; V: TRBV4-3; DNA: TGCGCCAGCAGCCAATACCTCCTTTTAGAGCGGGAGCAGTTTTCTAGCACAGATACGCAGTATTTT; CDR3: CASSQYLLLEREQFSSTDTQYF
J: TRBJ1-5; size: .; D: .; V: TRBV30; DNA: TGTGCCTGGGGGGGCGGGCAGCCCCAGCATTTT; CDR3: CAWGGGQPQHF
J: TRBJ2-7; size: .; D: .; V: TRBV29-1; DNA: TGCAGCGTTGTAAGCGGAGACTCCTACGAGCAGTACTTC; CDR3: CSVVSGDSYEQYF
J: TRBJ2-1; size: few; D: TRBD2; V: TRBV5-5; DNA: TGTGCCAGCAGCTTGGGGCTAGCGGGAGTCTCGTACAATGAGCAGTTCTTC; CDR3: CASSLGLAGVSYNEQFF
J: TRBJ2-7; size: .; D: .; V: TRBV2; DNA: TGTGCCAGCAGTGAATTGGTGGGACTCTCCTACGAGCAGTACTTC; CDR3: CASSELVGLSYEQYF
J: TRBJ2-2; size: .; D: .; V: TRBV19; DNA: TGTGCCAGTAGTTCCTTGGAGGCCGGGGAGCTGTTTTTT; CDR3: CASSSLEAGELFF
J: TRBJ1-2; size: .; D: .; V: TRBV7-9; DNA: TGTGCCAGCAGCCAGCTAAATCACAGGGACTATGGCTACACCTTC; CDR3: CASSQLNHRDYGYTF
J: TRBJ1-5; size: .; D: .; V: TRBV2; DNA: TGTGCCAGCGCTGGCACCAATCAGCCCCAGCATTTT; CDR3: CASAGTNQPQHF
J: TRBJ2-7; size: .; D: TRBD2; V: TRBV7-7; DNA: TGTGCTAGCAGCTTAGCCCCCCCGGGACTAGCGGGAGAGCACTACGAGCAGTACTTC; CDR3: CASSLAPPGLAGEHYEQYF
J: TRBJ2-7; size: .; D: .; V: TRBV7-2; DNA: TGTGCCACCCAGGGCAACACCTACGAGCAGTACTTC; CDR3: CATQGNTYEQYF
J: TRBJ1-3; size: .; D: .; V: TRBV27; DNA: TGTGCCAGCCGAGAAAGCTCTGGAAACACCATATATTTT; CDR3: CASRESSGNTIYF